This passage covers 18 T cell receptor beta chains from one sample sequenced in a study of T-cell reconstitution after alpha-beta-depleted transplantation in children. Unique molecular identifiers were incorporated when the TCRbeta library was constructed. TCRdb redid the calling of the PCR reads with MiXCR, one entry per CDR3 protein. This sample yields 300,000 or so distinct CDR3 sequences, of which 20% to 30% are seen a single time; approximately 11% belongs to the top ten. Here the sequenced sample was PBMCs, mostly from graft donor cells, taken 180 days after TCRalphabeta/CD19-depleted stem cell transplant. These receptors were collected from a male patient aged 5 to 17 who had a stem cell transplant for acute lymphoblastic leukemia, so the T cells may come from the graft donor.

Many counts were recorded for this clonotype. CDR3 in amino acids: CASSLGGTGDYNEQFF. The CDR3 bases are TGCGCCAGCAGCTTGGGTGGGACAGGGGACTACAATGAGCAGTTCTTC. The chain employs TRBV5-1 and TRBJ2-1; 10 bases match TRBD1. The CDR3 has 16 amino acids. The junction had 3 bases not matched to a gene; V was cut back by 0 bases and J by 3 bases. CDR1 and CDR2 from the germline V gene are SGHRS and YFSETQ.

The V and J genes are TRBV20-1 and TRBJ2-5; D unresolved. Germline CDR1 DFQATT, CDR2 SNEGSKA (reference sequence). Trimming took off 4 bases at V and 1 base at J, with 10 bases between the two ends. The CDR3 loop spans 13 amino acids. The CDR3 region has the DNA TGCAGTGCTACGCAGTCAGCCCAAGAGACCCAGTACTTC. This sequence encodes CSATQSAQETQYF.

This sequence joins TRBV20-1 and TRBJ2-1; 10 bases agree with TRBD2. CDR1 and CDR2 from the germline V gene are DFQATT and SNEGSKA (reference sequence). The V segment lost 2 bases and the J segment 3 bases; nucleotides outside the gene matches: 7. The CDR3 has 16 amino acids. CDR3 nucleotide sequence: TGCAGTGCTAGACGCCAACTAGCGGGGCACTACAATGAGCAGTTCTTC. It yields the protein CSARRQLAGHYNEQFF.

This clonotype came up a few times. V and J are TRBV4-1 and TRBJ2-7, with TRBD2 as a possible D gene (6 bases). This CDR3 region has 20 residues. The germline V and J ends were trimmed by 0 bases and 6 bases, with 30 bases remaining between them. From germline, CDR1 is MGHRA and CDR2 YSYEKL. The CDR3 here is CASSQEGAGLFAGRNREQYF. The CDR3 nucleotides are TGCGCCAGCAGCCAAGAAGGGGCAGGGCTGTTCGCCGGGAGAAACCGCGAGCAGTACTTC.

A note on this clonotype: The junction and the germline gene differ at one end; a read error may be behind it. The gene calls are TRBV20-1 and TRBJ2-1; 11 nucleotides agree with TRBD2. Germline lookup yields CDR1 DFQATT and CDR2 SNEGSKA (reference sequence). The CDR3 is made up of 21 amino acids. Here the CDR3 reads CCARTSTGLAEFWSSYNEQFF. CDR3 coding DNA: TGCTGTGCTAGAACTTCAACGGGACTAGCGGAATTCTGGAGCTCCTACAATGAGCAGTTCTTC.

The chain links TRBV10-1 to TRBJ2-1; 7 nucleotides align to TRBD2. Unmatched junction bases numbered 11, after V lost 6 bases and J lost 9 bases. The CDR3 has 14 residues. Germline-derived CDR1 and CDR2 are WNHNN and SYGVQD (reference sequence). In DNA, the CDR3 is TGCGCCAGCAGGGGAACTAGCGAGAATGGTGAGCAGTTCTTC. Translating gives CASRGTSENGEQFF.

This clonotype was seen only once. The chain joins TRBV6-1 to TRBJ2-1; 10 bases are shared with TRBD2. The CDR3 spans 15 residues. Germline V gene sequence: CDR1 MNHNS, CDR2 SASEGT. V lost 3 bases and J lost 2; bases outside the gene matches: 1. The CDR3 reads CASSESGRAYNEQFF. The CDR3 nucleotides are TGTGCCAGCAGTGAGAGCGGGAGGGCCTACAATGAGCAGTTCTTC.

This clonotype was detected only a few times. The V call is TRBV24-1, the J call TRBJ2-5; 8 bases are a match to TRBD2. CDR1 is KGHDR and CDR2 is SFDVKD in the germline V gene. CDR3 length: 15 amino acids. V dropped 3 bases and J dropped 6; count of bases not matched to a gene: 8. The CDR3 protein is CATSDQRTSSKTQYF. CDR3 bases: TGTGCCACCAGTGATCAAAGGACTAGCTCGAAGACCCAGTACTTC.

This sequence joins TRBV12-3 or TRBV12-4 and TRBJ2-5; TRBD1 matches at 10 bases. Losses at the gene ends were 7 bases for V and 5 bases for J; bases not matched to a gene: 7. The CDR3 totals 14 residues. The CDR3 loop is CASKGTGAGETQYF. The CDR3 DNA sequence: TGTGCCAGCAAAGGGACAGGGGCGGGGGAGACCCAGTACTTC.

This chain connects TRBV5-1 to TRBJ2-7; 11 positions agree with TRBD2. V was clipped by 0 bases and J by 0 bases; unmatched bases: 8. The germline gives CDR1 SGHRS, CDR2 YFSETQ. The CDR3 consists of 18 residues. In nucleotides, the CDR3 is TGCGCCAGCAGCTTGGTTGTAGCGGGAGGGGGGATCTCCTACGAGCAGTACTTC. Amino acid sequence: CASSLVVAGGGISYEQYF.

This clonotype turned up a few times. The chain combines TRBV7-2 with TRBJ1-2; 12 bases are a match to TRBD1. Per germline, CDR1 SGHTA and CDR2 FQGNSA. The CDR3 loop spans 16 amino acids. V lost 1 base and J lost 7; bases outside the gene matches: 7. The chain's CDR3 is CASSLGPGQGAGGYTF. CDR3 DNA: TGTGCCAGCAGCTTAGGGCCGGGACAGGGGGCCGGTGGCTACACCTTC.

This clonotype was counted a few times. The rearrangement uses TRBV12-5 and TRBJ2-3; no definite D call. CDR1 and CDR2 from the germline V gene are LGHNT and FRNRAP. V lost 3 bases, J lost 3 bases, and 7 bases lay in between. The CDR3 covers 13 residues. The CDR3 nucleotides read TGTGCTAGTGGTTTTATTCGAACAGATACGCAGTATTTT. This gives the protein CASGFIRTDTQYF.

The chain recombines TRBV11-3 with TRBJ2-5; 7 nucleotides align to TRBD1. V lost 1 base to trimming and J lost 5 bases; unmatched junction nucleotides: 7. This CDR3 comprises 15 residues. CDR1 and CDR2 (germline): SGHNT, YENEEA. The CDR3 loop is CASSLGQGAEETQYF. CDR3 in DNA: TGTGCCAGCAGCTTAGGACAGGGAGCGGAGGAGACCCAGTACTTC.

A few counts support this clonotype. Here the CDR3 reads CASRLGSRAGANVLTF. In DNA, the CDR3 is TGTGCCAGCAGGCTAGGCTCCAGGGCTGGGGCCAACGTCCTGACTTTC. V usage is TRBV3-1 and J usage is TRBJ2-6; D might be TRBD1 (5 bases). The V and J ends lost 6 bases and 2 bases respectively, with 14 bases between them. Germline CDR1 is LGHDT and CDR2 is YNNKEL (reference sequence). The length of the CDR3 is 16 residues.

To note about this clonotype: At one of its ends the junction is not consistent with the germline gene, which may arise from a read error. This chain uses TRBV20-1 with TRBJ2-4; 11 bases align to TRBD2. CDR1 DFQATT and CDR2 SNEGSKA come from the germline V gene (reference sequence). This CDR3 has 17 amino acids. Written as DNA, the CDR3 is TGCTGTGCTAGCCCCCGACTAGCGGGGTGGGCCAAAAACATTCAGTACTTC. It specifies CCASPRLAGWAKNIQYF.

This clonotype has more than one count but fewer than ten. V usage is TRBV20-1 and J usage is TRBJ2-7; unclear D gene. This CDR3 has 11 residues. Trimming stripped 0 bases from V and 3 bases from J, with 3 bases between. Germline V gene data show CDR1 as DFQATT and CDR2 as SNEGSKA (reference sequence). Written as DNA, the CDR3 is TGCAGTGCTAGAGAGCTCTACGAGCAGTACTTC. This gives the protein CSARELYEQYF.

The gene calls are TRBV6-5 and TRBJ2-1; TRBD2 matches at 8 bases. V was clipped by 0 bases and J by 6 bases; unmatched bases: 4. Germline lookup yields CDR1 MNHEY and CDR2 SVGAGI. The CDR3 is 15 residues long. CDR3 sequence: CASSYSLAGLNEQFF. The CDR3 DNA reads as TGTGCCAGCAGTTACTCCCTAGCGGGCCTCAATGAGCAGTTCTTC.

CDR3 sequence: CASSFIAGGPADTQYF. Written as DNA, the CDR3 is TGTGCCAGCAGCTTCATAGCGGGAGGGCCCGCAGATACGCAGTATTTT. The chain recombines TRBV9 with TRBJ2-3; 11 positions agree with TRBD2. CDR1 and CDR2 (germline): SGDLS, YYNGEE. V gave up 4 bases and J gave up 4 bases; unmatched junction bases: 8. CDR3 length: 16 residues.